This record concerns one T cell receptor beta chain sequence. This specimen belongs to a study of control samples from healthy donors and cancer patients. Some clones are missing from TCRdb's copy, which holds only in-frame ones; the method was immunoSEQ multiplex PCR. Of about 160,000 clones listed, 85% to 90% are singletons. This CDR3 is built from 14 residues. Trimming removed 0 bases from V and 8 bases from J, with 16 bases in between. Looked up from germline, CDR1 is GTSNPN and CDR2 is SVGIG (reference sequence). This chain joins TRBV30 and TRBJ1-2; tentative D call: TRBD1 (5 bases). Source material: blood. This TCR was sampled from a man in his thirties or forties in good health. The CDR3 is CAWSVPVRAGGYTF. CDR3 nucleotide sequence: TGTGCCTGGAGTGTACCAGTCAGGGCTGGCGGCTACACCTTC. Using reference TRBV30 and TRBJ1-2 for the parts outside the CDR3, the full variable domain is SQTIHQWPATLVQPVGSPLSLECTVEGTSNPNLYWYRQAAGRGLQLLFYSVGIGQISSEVPQNLSASRPQDRQFILSSKKLLLSDSGFYLCAWSVPVRAGGYTFGSGTRLTVV.